The 21 T cell receptor beta chains given below trace back to one sample, sequenced in a study of cytomegalovirus exposure and HLA in healthy donors. Amplification used 60 Vbeta primers and 13 Jbeta primers. The data were produced by immunoSEQ multiplex PCR, yet TCRdb's version contains in-frame clones alone and is incomplete. Here the sample spans just over 200,000 clones, 82% being singletons. Sequencing input: PBMCs. Receptors were obtained from a woman between 40 and 55 years old in good health and CMV-seronegative.

The chain couples TRBV7-3 to TRBJ2-1, with D perhaps TRBD1 (6 bases). Germline V gene sequence: CDR1 SGHTA, CDR2 FQGTGA. The CDR3 has 15 residues. V lost 5 bases and J lost 2, with 13 bases in between. In nucleotides, the CDR3 is TGTGCCAGCAGCGAAGACAAGGGGGCCTACAATGAGCAGTTCTTC. Protein: CASSEDKGAYNEQFF.

The chain carries TRBV30 and TRBJ2-5, with 8 bases fitting TRBD2. The CDR3 extends over 16 amino acids. With 2 bases clipped from V and 2 bases from J, the junction kept 10 bases outside the gene matches. CDR1 and CDR2 (germline): GTSNPN, SVGIG (reference sequence). The CDR3 loop is CAWSIGTRGGQETQYF. DNA of the CDR3: TGTGCCTGGAGTATTGGGACTAGAGGGGGGCAAGAGACCCAGTACTTC.

CDR3 in DNA: TGTGCCAGCAGCGCCGGACTAGCGGGAACCGGGGAGCTGTTTTTT. It is translated as CASSAGLAGTGELFF. The chain links TRBV9 to TRBJ2-2, with 12 bases fitting TRBD2. The CDR3 runs to 15 residues. Losses at the gene ends were 3 bases for V and 5 bases for J; bases not matched to a gene: 2. Germline CDR1 SGDLS, CDR2 YYNGEE.

The table lists this clone with a count of one. This chain uses TRBV25-1 with TRBJ1-2, with TRBD1 matching 7 bases. The V gene end was trimmed by 3 bases and the J gene end by 0 bases; junction bases not matched to a gene: 7. CDR1 and CDR2 from the germline V gene are MGHDK and SYGVNS. This CDR3 region has 16 residues. CDR3 coding DNA: TGTGCCAGCAGTGAGGGACAGAGAGCAGCTAACTATGGCTACACCTTC. This gives the protein CASSEGQRAANYGYTF.

The chain has TRBV19 and TRBJ1-1; 8 bases are shared with TRBD1. V was pared by 7 bases and J by 1 base, with 2 bases of the junction left unmatched. CDR3 length: 13 amino acids. CDR1 is LNHDA, CDR2 SQIVND, per germline (reference sequence). Here the CDR3 DNA reads TGTGCCAGTACCGGGACAGGGAACACTGAAGCTTTCTTT. Protein product: CASTGTGNTEAFF. Full variable domain (remainder filled in from reference TRBV19 and TRBJ1-1): DGGITQSPKYLFRKEGQNVTLSCEQNLNHDAMYWYRQDPGQGLRLIYYSQIVNDFQKGDIAEGYSVSREKKESFPLTVTSAQKNPTAFYLCASTGTGNTEAFFGQGTRLTVV.

The V call is TRBV7-9, the J call TRBJ1-1; D may be TRBD1 (5 bases). The ends were cut back, 0 bases at V and 2 bases at J, with 10 bases in the middle. Germline CDR1 and CDR2: SEHNR and FQNEAQ (reference sequence). This CDR3 spans 15 amino acids. The DNA of the CDR3 is TGTGCCAGCAGCTTAGCGCTCGACAGAAACACTGAAGCTTTCTTT. As protein: CASSLALDRNTEAFF.

The chain recombines TRBV19 with TRBJ1-1, with TRBD1 as a possible D gene (5 bases). This CDR3 is 14 amino acids long. Trimming took off 8 bases at V and 1 base at J, with 14 bases between the two ends. Germline loops: CDR1 LNHDA, CDR2 SQIVND (reference sequence). CDR3 in DNA: TGTGCCAGTTCCGCTGGCAGGGCGAACACTGAAGCTTTCTTT. Protein sequence: CASSAGRANTEAFF.

In its sample, this clone was seen a few times. The J gene is TRBJ2-1, the V gene TRBV5-6; 9 positions agree with TRBD1. J gave up 9 bases and V 3 bases, and 4 bases lay outside the gene matches. Germline-derived CDR1 and CDR2 are SGHDT and YYEEEE. This CDR3 region has 13 residues. CDR3 bases: TGTGCCAGCAGCTCGGGACAGGGAATTGAGCAGTTCTTC. This translates into CASSSGQGIEQFF.

This sequence joins TRBV28 and TRBJ2-1; 9 nucleotides match TRBD2. Looked up from germline, CDR1 is MDHEN and CDR2 is SYDVKM. The J segment lost 6 bases and the V segment lost 1 base, leaving 7 bases of the junction unmatched. The CDR3 consists of 16 residues. The DNA of the CDR3 is TGTGCCAGCAGTTTATCGGGACTAGCCGCTCGCAATGAGCAGTTCTTC. Protein product: CASSLSGLAARNEQFF.

The V call is TRBV2, the J call TRBJ2-7; 14 bases fit TRBD2. The V segment lost 11 bases and the J segment 2 bases; nucleotides outside the gene matches: 11. Germline V gene lookup returns CDR1 SNHLY and CDR2 FYNNEI. The CDR3 consists of 16 residues. CDR3 in DNA: TGTGCCGTGACCGGGACTAGCGGGAGTAAGGCCTACGAGCAGTACTTC. Protein: CAVTGTSGSKAYEQYF.

This chain joins TRBV28 and TRBJ2-7, with D possibly matching TRBD2 (6 bases). The CDR3 loop spans 15 amino acids. V lost 8 bases to trimming and J lost 0 bases, with 17 bases between them. Germline CDR1 MDHEN, CDR2 SYDVKM. CDR3 sequence (DNA): TGTGCCAGCCATCTTTCCCTCGGGGGCTCCTACGAGCAGTACTTC. Amino acid sequence: CASHLSLGGSYEQYF. The full variable domain, its missing parts supplied by reference TRBV28 and TRBJ2-7, is DVKVTQSSRYLVKRTGEKVFLECVQDMDHENMFWYRQDPGLGLRLIYFSYDVKMKEKGDIPEGYSVSREKKERFSLILESASTNQTSMYLCASHLSLGGSYEQYFGPGTRLTVT.

The chain couples TRBV7-8 to TRBJ2-2; D is unresolved. The CDR3 is 12 residues long. V lost 6 bases and J 8 bases, leaving 10 bases between the germline ends. Germline V CDR1 and CDR2: SGHVS, FQNEAQ. The CDR3 region has the DNA TGTGCCAGCAGTCGACACTTAGGGGAGCTGTTTTTT. This codes for CASSRHLGELFF.

This chain uses TRBV18 with TRBJ2-5; D is possibly TRBD2 (6 bases). CDR1 KGHSH and CDR2 LQKENI come from the germline V gene. The CDR3 loop spans 13 amino acids. V was pared by 6 bases and J by 3 bases, with 11 bases between. CDR3 bases: TGTGCCAGCTCCCATCCGGGGGAAGAGACCCAGTACTTC. Its translation: CASSHPGEETQYF. The full variable domain, in which reference TRBV18 and TRBJ2-5 provide the parts outside the CDR3, is NAGVMQNPRHLVRRRGQEARLRCSPMKGHSHVYWYRQLPEEGLKFMVYLQKENIIDESGMPKERFSAEFPKEGPSILRIQQVVRGDSAAYFCASSHPGEETQYFGPGTRLLVL.

This chain connects TRBV11-2 to TRBJ1-1; 8 bases agree with TRBD1. The CDR3 has 16 amino acids. With V trimmed by 8 bases and J by 4 bases, 15 bases remained unmatched. Germline CDR1 and CDR2: SGHAT and FQNNGV. The CDR3 coding sequence is TGTGCCAGCGACGACAGGGGTTTAAGTTCGGGCACTGAAGCTTTCTTT. Translated, it gives CASDDRGLSSGTEAFF.

The CDR3, as DNA: TGTGCCAGTAACATTGGGGACAGGGGGCAGACTGAAGCTTTCTTT. This translates into CASNIGDRGQTEAFF. V usage is TRBV19 and J usage is TRBJ1-1, with TRBD1 matching over 12 bases. CDR1 and CDR2 (germline): LNHDA, SQIVND (reference sequence). With 7 bases clipped from V and 5 bases from J, the junction kept 8 bases outside the gene matches. The CDR3 is made up of 15 amino acids.

The genes are TRBV30 and TRBJ2-7; tentative D call: TRBD1 (6 bases). Germline V gene lookup returns CDR1 GTSNPN and CDR2 SVGIG (reference sequence). The CDR3 extends over 14 amino acids. V was trimmed by 3 bases and J by 0 bases, leaving 12 bases between them. CDR3 nucleotide sequence: TGTGCCTGGAGCCAGGACAGTCTCTCCTACGAGCAGTACTTC. Translation gives CAWSQDSLSYEQYF.

The chain combines TRBV7-2 with TRBJ2-7, with 16 bases fitting TRBD2. The V segment lost 2 bases and the J segment 1 base; nucleotides outside the gene matches: 8. The CDR3 consists of 19 residues. In germline, CDR1 is SGHTA, CDR2 FQGNSA. Here the CDR3 reads CASSLSAGLAGGPSYEQYF. CDR3 in DNA: TGTGCCAGCAGCTTAAGCGCGGGACTAGCGGGAGGGCCTTCCTACGAGCAGTACTTC.

The rearrangement links TRBV7-8 to TRBJ1-4; D is undetermined. V was trimmed by 4 bases and J by 7 bases, leaving 10 bases between them. The germline V gene has CDR1 SGHVS and CDR2 FQNEAQ. The CDR3 runs to 13 residues. The CDR3 loop reads CASSSDQAEKLFF. CDR3 sequence (DNA): TGTGCCAGCAGCTCAGACCAGGCTGAAAAACTGTTTTTT.

The chain uses TRBV4-2 and TRBJ2-2; D might be TRBD1 (6 bases). Germline V gene sequence: CDR1 LGHNA, CDR2 YNFKEQ. The CDR3 is made up of 15 amino acids. V was cut by 2 bases and J by 3 bases, with 10 bases left in between. DNA for the CDR3: TGTGCCAGCAGCCAAAGGGGGTTCGACACCGGGGAGCTGTTTTTT. It encodes CASSQRGFDTGELFF.

The gene calls are TRBV7-9 and TRBJ2-5; D might be TRBD2 (5 bases). The CDR3 extends over 15 amino acids. Trimming pared 5 bases from V and 1 base from J, leaving 14 bases between. Germline CDR1 reads SEHNR; CDR2 reads FQNEAQ (reference sequence). Here the CDR3 DNA reads TGTGCCAGCAGCATAGGAGGCAGCGGCCAAGAGACCCAGTACTTC. Protein product: CASSIGGSGQETQYF.

In its sample, this clone was seen a few times. The V call is TRBV11-2, the J call TRBJ2-3; D might be TRBD2 (7 bases). Germline-derived CDR1 and CDR2 are SGHAT and FQNNGV. Deletions cut 3 bases from V and 1 base from J, with 14 bases between. This CDR3 contains 16 residues. CDR3 coding DNA: TGTGCCAGCAGCTTGGGCGGGGGCTTAGGCACAGATACGCAGTATTTT. It translates to CASSLGGGLGTDTQYF.